A selection of T cell receptor beta chains follows, all from one sample in a study of cytomegalovirus exposure and HLA in healthy donors. Measured with immunoSEQ multiplex PCR; TCRdb has only the in-frame clones, and not every one. The sample data list roughly 53,000 clones. Specimen: PBMCs. The origin of the receptors is a man aged 18 to 35 in good health and CMV-seropositive. The CDR3 runs from the conserved cysteine through the conserved F or W.

>15|TRBV5-1
CASSPSSGRDEKLFF
>12|TRBV30
CAWSGSTDTQYF
>15|TRBV11-2
CASSPGPPIGDTQYF
>14|TRBV6-4
CASSDASGRDEQFF
>15|TRBV9
CASSVGLGQGDGYTF
>13|TRBV27
CASSLRGYYGYTF
>15|TRBV5-4
CASSPEVDPQETQYF
>16|TRBV4-2
CASSPGTSGGMGEQYF
>16|TRBV28
CASSTTSGGVRETQYF
>15|TRBV7-3
CASSHRTGNPGELFF
>15|TRBV5-1
CASRGGLGGRYEQYF
>15|TRBV7-3
CASSLNGRGANVLTF
>12|TRBV29-1
CSVVEQNYGYTF
>16|TRBV5-6
CASRREDGTGYNEQFF
>15|TRBV5-1
CASSPDRGGGDTQYF
>15|TRBV9
CASNQEGRSYNEQFF
>15|TRBV27
CASRPEPNRGDTQYF
>13|TRBV18
CASSGAPDNEQFF
>12|TRBV2
CASSARVTEAFF
>14|TRBV7-6
CASSLREVGTEAFF
>16|TRBV10-1
CASSEIRDRGYNEQFF
>13|TRBV10-3
CAIHTGVGYGYTF
>15|TRBV19
CASSTRDTYTGELFF
>14|TRBV10-1
CASSEGQGSSEQFF
>17|TRBV30
CAWKKDSPSGSSYEQYF
>18|TRBV28
CASSPYFTGEPGKNIQYF
>16|TRBV4-1
CASSRKREAGSYEQYF
>15|TRBV30
CAWRLAGVITGELFF
>14|TRBV28
CASNSAGRIYEQYF
>15|TRBV15
CATSSSTQGNEKLFF
>14|TRBV6-1
CASTIAGVIDTQYF
>15|TRBV7-9
CASSLGDSGEGEGIF
>12|TRBV29-1
CSALRDSSEAFF
>12|TRBV5-1
CASHGMNTEAFF
>14|TRBV6-5
CASSYSGRQDEAFF
>15|TRBV28
CASSLGGQWAYEQYF
>14|TRBV27
CASSLGEYGSPLHF
>13|TRBV19
CASSKNNFETQYF
>14|TRBV11-2
CASGKSGPNEKLFF
>15|TRBV5-4
CASSLEPDSAYEQYF
>14|TRBV30
CAWRGQGGGSPLHF
>14|TRBV28
CASSFRGGGNTIYF
>13|TRBV9
CASSALQGTGYTF
>13|TRBV4-1
CASSPRDRNIQYF
>15|TRBV5-1
CASSYGDRSTDTQYF
>14|TRBV5-1
CASSPQGSSYEQYF
>13|TRBV6-5
CASSQDREYGYTF
>11|TRBV20-1
CSARESDTQYF
>16|TRBV5-1
CASSTGLLSNTGELFF
>13|TRBV7-2
CASSLEAHYGYTF
>16|TRBV27
CASSPRGLVNTGELFF
>10|TRBV20-1
CSAMGCEQYF
>14|TRBV7-9
CASSLTRGTREQYF